Reported below is one T cell receptor beta chain. This entry comes from a study of response to subunit inactivated influenza vaccine. TCRdb reprocessed the RT-PCR reads with MiXCR, giving one entry per CDR3 protein. The table lists hundreds of thousands of distinct CDR3 sequences, 11% to 15% of them singletons. This CDR3 is built from 17 residues. Sequenced material: PBMCs from blood, taken roughly 15 days before vaccination. This sequence originates from a man between 45 and 60 years old who received an inactivated influenza vaccine. The gene calls are TRBV21-1 and TRBJ2-7; the table's TRBD2 call for D was not verified on the DNA. TRBV21-1 is deemed a pseudogene. The CDR3 nucleotides are TGTGCCAGCAGCAAGATCTCCACTACGGGAGTGCCTTACGAGCAGTACTTC. It yields the protein CASSKISTTGVPYEQYF.